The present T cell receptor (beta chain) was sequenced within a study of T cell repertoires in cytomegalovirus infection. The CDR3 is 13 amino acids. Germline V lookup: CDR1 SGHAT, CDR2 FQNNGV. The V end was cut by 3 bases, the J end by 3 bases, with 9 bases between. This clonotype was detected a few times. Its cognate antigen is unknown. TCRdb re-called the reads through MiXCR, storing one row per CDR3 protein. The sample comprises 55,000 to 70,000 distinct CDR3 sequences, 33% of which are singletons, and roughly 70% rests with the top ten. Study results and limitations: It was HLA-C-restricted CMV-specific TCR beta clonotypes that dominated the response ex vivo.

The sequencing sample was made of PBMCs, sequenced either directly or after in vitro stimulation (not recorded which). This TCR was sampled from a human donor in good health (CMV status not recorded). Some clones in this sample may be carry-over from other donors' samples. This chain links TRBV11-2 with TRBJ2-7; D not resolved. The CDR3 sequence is CASSFHGLYEQYF. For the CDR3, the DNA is TGTGCCAGCAGCTTTCACGGGCTCTACGAGCAGTACTTC.